This T cell receptor (beta chain) was recovered during a study of blood T cell repertoires in COVID-19. Germline assignment: CDR1 MNHNY and CDR2 SVGAGI (reference sequence). The CDR3 has 15 amino acids. V was pared by 6 bases and J by 10 bases, with 11 bases of the junction left unmatched. Clones were read by immunoSEQ multiplex PCR, and TCRdb kept only the in-frame ones, dropping some. In the table there are fewer than 60,000 clones, roughly 90% of which are singletons. V is TRBV6-6 and J is TRBJ1-6, with 8 bases that match TRBD1. The sequence was obtained from a human donor in a cohort sampled during active COVID-19. Material for sequencing was peripheral blood. The DNA for the CDR3 is TGTGCCAGCAGCCCGGGCAGGGGGCCAGTATCACCCCTCCACTTT. Its protein is CASSPGRGPVSPLHF.